This record looks at one T cell receptor (beta chain) sequence and its context. Its cognate antigen is unknown. Trimming removed 3 bases from V and 6 bases from J, with 16 bases in between. CDR3 length: 14 amino acids. CDR1 and CDR2 (germline): SGDLS, YYNGEE. The record originates from a study of CD8 T cells in Susac syndrome. General observations from the study: The study acknowledged a relatively small number of individuals in its TCR sequencing and HLA analysis.

A quantity of roughly 0.5 to 1 ug RNA underwent reverse transcription using random hexamers. Amplification of TCR beta CDR3 was carried out by immunoSEQ multiplex PCR, which covered 54 Vbeta and 13 Jbeta segments. TCRdb ran MiXCR on the immunoSEQ multiplex PCR reads and lists one entry per CDR3 protein. The sample lists approximately 300,000 distinct CDR3 sequences; approximately 85% were seen once. Negative isolation yielded the CD8+ and CD4+ T cells, while FACS enriched the TEMRA cells. The source of this sequence is a human donor with multiple sclerosis. The sample comprised CD8+ T cells from PBMCs. The chain recombines TRBV9 with TRBJ2-7; a possible D gene is TRBD2 (5 bases). The CDR3 region has the DNA TGTGCCAGCAGCGATGAGAGGGCTCCCCTCGAGCAGTACTTC. This gives the protein CASSDERAPLEQYF.